This T cell receptor beta chain was sequenced during a study of blood T cell repertoires in COVID-19. Germline CDR1 and CDR2: GTSNPN and SVGIG (reference sequence). This CDR3 region has 12 residues. V was clipped by 4 bases and J by 2 bases, with 6 bases between them. Only in-frame clones appear in the TCRdb table, and some are missing; sequencing was by immunoSEQ multiplex PCR. Here the sample spans 70,000 to 95,000 clones, under 85% being singletons. This TCR derives from a human donor in a cohort sampled during active COVID-19. This chain joins TRBV30 and TRBJ1-5; no definite D call. Sequenced input: peripheral blood. The CDR3 DNA reads TGTGCCTGGACGGTGGGCAATCAGCCCCAGCATTTT. Translation: CAWTVGNQPQHF. Drawing the rest from reference TRBV30 and TRBJ1-5, the complete variable domain is SQTIHQWPATLVQPVGSPLSLECTVEGTSNPNLYWYRQAAGRGLQLLFYSVGIGQISSEVPQNLSASRPQDRQFILSSKKLLLSDSGFYLCAWTVGNQPQHFGDGTRLSIL.